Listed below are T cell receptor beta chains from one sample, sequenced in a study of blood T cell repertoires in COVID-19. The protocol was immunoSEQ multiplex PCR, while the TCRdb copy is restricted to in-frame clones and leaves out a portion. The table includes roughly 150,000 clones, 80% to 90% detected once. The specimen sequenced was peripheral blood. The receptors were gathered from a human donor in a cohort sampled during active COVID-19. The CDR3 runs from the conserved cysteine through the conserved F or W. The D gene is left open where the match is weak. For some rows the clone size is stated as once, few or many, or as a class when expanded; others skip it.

DNA: TGCGCCAGCAGCTTGGCCCGTCTAGCGGAGACCGATGAGCAGTTCTTC
CDR3: CASSLARLAETDEQFF
J: TRBJ2-1
D: TRBD2
size: .
V: TRBV5-1

DNA: TGTGCCAGCAGCCAAGGGCGGTCGTGGGATACGCAGTATTTT
CDR3: CASSQGRSWDTQYF
J: TRBJ2-3
D: .
size: .
V: TRBV3-1/TRBV3-2

DNA: TGTGCCAGTACCACCGGGGGGATCAAGAACACCATATATTTT
CDR3: CASTTGGIKNTIYF
J: TRBJ1-3
D: .
size: .
V: TRBV19

DNA: TGCGCCAGCAGCTTTCGAATTGACAGGGGGAACACTGAAGCTTTCTTT
CDR3: CASSFRIDRGNTEAFF
J: TRBJ1-1
D: TRBD1
size: .
V: TRBV5-1

DNA: TGTGCCACCAGCAGAGATCTTATTACAAGGGGGCAAGAGACCCAGTACTTC
CDR3: CATSRDLITRGQETQYF
J: TRBJ2-5
D: .
size: .
V: TRBV15

DNA: TGTGCCAGCAGCTCCCAGATGAACACTGAAGCTTTCTTT
CDR3: CASSSQMNTEAFF
J: TRBJ1-1
D: .
size: few
V: TRBV7-8

DNA: TGTGCCAGCAGCTTAGGATGGGCGGGGGGGCATAATGAGCAGTTCTTC
CDR3: CASSLGWAGGHNEQFF
J: TRBJ2-1
D: TRBD2
size: .
V: TRBV11-2

DNA: TGTGCCAGCTCGCAGGTTTTGAGCGGCCTCACAGATACGCAGTATTTT
CDR3: CASSQVLSGLTDTQYF
J: TRBJ2-3
D: .
size: .
V: TRBV18

DNA: TGTGCCAGCAGCCCCGACAGGGGGGATAGCTATGGCTACACCTTC
CDR3: CASSPDRGDSYGYTF
J: TRBJ1-2
D: TRBD1
size: medium-sized
V: TRBV5-4

DNA: TGTGCCAGCAGTGCGGACAGGGCAAGAGAGCAGTACTTC
CDR3: CASSADRAREQYF
J: TRBJ2-7
D: TRBD1
size: .
V: TRBV2

DNA: TGCGCCAGCAGCGAAGGGACAGTCGTTGGAAACACCATATATTTT
CDR3: CASSEGTVVGNTIYF
J: TRBJ1-3
D: TRBD1
size: .
V: TRBV5-1

DNA: TGTGCCAGCAGCTTAGGAGGGACAAACTTATATAGCAATCAGCCCCAGCATTTT
CDR3: CASSLGGTNLYSNQPQHF
J: TRBJ1-5
D: .
size: .
V: TRBV7-2

DNA: TGCGCCAGCTCCATACAGGGGGCAAAATATGGCTACACCTTC
CDR3: CASSIQGAKYGYTF
J: TRBJ1-2
D: TRBD1
size: few
V: TRBV4-3

DNA: TGTGCCAGCAGTTTATCTTACGGGGGATCCTACGAGCAGTACTTC
CDR3: CASSLSYGGSYEQYF
J: TRBJ2-7
D: .
size: .
V: TRBV28

DNA: TGTGCCAGCTCACCTAACAGGGCCAGCGGCTACACCTTC
CDR3: CASSPNRASGYTF
J: TRBJ1-2
D: .
size: .
V: TRBV18

DNA: TGTGCCTGGAGGGACAGGAACGAGCAGTACTTC
CDR3: CAWRDRNEQYF
J: TRBJ2-7
D: TRBD1
size: .
V: TRBV30

DNA: TGTGCCACCAGCAGACCGGGCACAGATACGCAGTATTTT
CDR3: CATSRPGTDTQYF
J: TRBJ2-3
D: .
size: .
V: TRBV15

DNA: TGTGCCAGCAGCCCACGACAGGGACGAGGCGAGCAGTACTTC
CDR3: CASSPRQGRGEQYF
J: TRBJ2-7
D: TRBD1
size: .
V: TRBV7-2

DNA: TGTGCCAGCAGCTCTCAACAGGGTTTGAGGAACACTGAAGCTTTCTTT
CDR3: CASSSQQGLRNTEAFF
J: TRBJ1-1
D: .
size: .
V: TRBV5-4

DNA: TGTGCCAGCAGCCCGGCGGGGTCTTATGGCTACACCTTC
CDR3: CASSPAGSYGYTF
J: TRBJ1-2
D: .
size: once
V: TRBV7-8

DNA: TGTGCCATCAGTCGGACAGACCAAGAGACCCAGTACTTC
CDR3: CAISRTDQETQYF
J: TRBJ2-5
D: .
size: .
V: TRBV10-3

DNA: TGCGCCAGCAGCCAAGTATTGGAGACCCAGTACTTC
CDR3: CASSQVLETQYF
J: TRBJ2-5
D: .
size: once
V: TRBV4-1

DNA: TGTGCCTGGAAGGGGGCGGTCGGAGCTTTCTTT
CDR3: CAWKGAVGAFF
J: TRBJ1-1
D: TRBD1
size: .
V: TRBV30

DNA: TGTGCCAGCAGCTTTTTGGACAGGGCCCCCTACGAGCAGTACTTC
CDR3: CASSFLDRAPYEQYF
J: TRBJ2-7
D: TRBD1
size: .
V: TRBV7-9

DNA: TGTGCCCCTATCCGGGGGTCGGGTAATTCACCCCTCCACTTT
CDR3: CAPIRGSGNSPLHF
J: TRBJ1-6
D: .
size: .
V: TRBV24-1

DNA: TGTGCCAGCAGCTTATCAGGTATCGCAGATACGCAGTATTTT
CDR3: CASSLSGIADTQYF
J: TRBJ2-3
D: .
size: once
V: TRBV7-2

DNA: TGTGCCAGCAGCTCGTCGGGGGCCGGGGAGCTGTTTTTT
CDR3: CASSSSGAGELFF
J: TRBJ2-2
D: .
size: few
V: TRBV7-6

DNA: TGTGCCAGCAGCTTTGGGGCCAGGGGGCGTTCGTCAGATACGCAGTATTTT
CDR3: CASSFGARGRSSDTQYF
J: TRBJ2-3
D: TRBD1
size: .
V: TRBV7-3

DNA: TGTGCCAGCAGCCGCGGGGGCCTTGCGGAGACCCAGTACTTC
CDR3: CASSRGGLAETQYF
J: TRBJ2-5
D: .
size: .
V: TRBV7-3

DNA: TGCGCCAGCAGCCAAGTTCAGGGTTCGGGAAACACCATATATTTT
CDR3: CASSQVQGSGNTIYF
J: TRBJ1-3
D: .
size: few
V: TRBV4-3

DNA: TGTGCCAGCAGCCCCCGACTTACTAGCGGGGGGCGAAAATCTAGCACAGATACGCAGTATTTT
CDR3: CASSPRLTSGGRKSSTDTQYF
J: TRBJ2-3
D: TRBD2
size: .
V: TRBV9

DNA: TGTGCCAGCAGCCCAATTACAGGGGGCGGGCAGCCCCAGCATTTT
CDR3: CASSPITGGGQPQHF
J: TRBJ1-5
D: TRBD1
size: .
V: TRBV28

DNA: TGTGCCAGCTTGAGCAGCAGGCAAGAGACCCAGTACTTC
CDR3: CASLSSRQETQYF
J: TRBJ2-5
D: .
size: .
V: TRBV18

DNA: TGTGCCAGTAGTATGCAGACAGGGGGTAGGAATTCACCCCTCCACTTT
CDR3: CASSMQTGGRNSPLHF
J: TRBJ1-6
D: TRBD1
size: few
V: TRBV19

DNA: TGCGCCAGCAGCCAACTATGGGGGGAGCTGTTTTTT
CDR3: CASSQLWGELFF
J: TRBJ2-2
D: .
size: .
V: TRBV4-1

DNA: TGCGCCAGCAGCCTTTGGCGGAGCTCCTACGAGCAGTACTTC
CDR3: CASSLWRSSYEQYF
J: TRBJ2-7
D: .
size: many
V: TRBV4-3

DNA: TGTGCCAGCAGTTACGGGCACGAGCAGTACTTC
CDR3: CASSYGHEQYF
J: TRBJ2-7
D: .
size: .
V: TRBV6-2/TRBV6-3

DNA: TGCAGCGTTGAAGATCAAAACAGGAGGGCAGATACGCAGTATTTT
CDR3: CSVEDQNRRADTQYF
J: TRBJ2-3
D: .
size: .
V: TRBV29-1

DNA: TGTGCCAGTAGTATCGGAGTGGTAGCCAACGAGCAGTACTTC
CDR3: CASSIGVVANEQYF
J: TRBJ2-7
D: .
size: .
V: TRBV19

DNA: TGTGCCAGCAGTGAAGCGGGGAGGGGGAGGAACACCATATATTTT
CDR3: CASSEAGRGRNTIYF
J: TRBJ1-3
D: .
size: .
V: TRBV2

DNA: TGTGCCAGCAGCAGTTCTGGGGCAGGCCGCTCTGGAAACACCATATATTTT
CDR3: CASSSSGAGRSGNTIYF
J: TRBJ1-3
D: .
size: .
V: TRBV7-9

DNA: TGCAGCGTCAGAAGGGGACTAGCGGGTTCCTACAATGAGCAGTTCTTC
CDR3: CSVRRGLAGSYNEQFF
J: TRBJ2-1
D: TRBD2
size: .
V: TRBV29-1

DNA: TGTGCCAGCAGCTTTAGCGGGGGGGCCCGGGAGACCCAGTACTTC
CDR3: CASSFSGGARETQYF
J: TRBJ2-5
D: TRBD2
size: .
V: TRBV27

DNA: TGTGCCAGCAGCTTAGTAGCCGGGACAGCCCATGTAGGTGGCTACACCTTC
CDR3: CASSLVAGTAHVGGYTF
J: TRBJ1-2
D: TRBD1
size: .
V: TRBV7-9

DNA: TGTGCCAGCAGTCCCGCTAGCGGGGAGTACAATGAGCAGTTCTTC
CDR3: CASSPASGEYNEQFF
J: TRBJ2-1
D: TRBD2
size: .
V: TRBV11-3

DNA: TGTGCCAGCAGCCTCGACAGGGGGTTGAAAGAGACCCAGTACTTC
CDR3: CASSLDRGLKETQYF
J: TRBJ2-5
D: TRBD1
size: .
V: TRBV7-2

DNA: TGTGCCAGCAGCTTAAAGCAAGCTGGAAACACCATATATTTT
CDR3: CASSLKQAGNTIYF
J: TRBJ1-3
D: .
size: .
V: TRBV7-8

DNA: TGTGCCAGCAGCGACCGGACAGCCTATGGCTACACCTTC
CDR3: CASSDRTAYGYTF
J: TRBJ1-2
D: .
size: .
V: TRBV7-9

DNA: TGTGCCAGCTCACCAACCACCAGAGCTCCAGCGAACTATGGCTACACCTTC
CDR3: CASSPTTRAPANYGYTF
J: TRBJ1-2
D: .
size: once
V: TRBV18

DNA: TGTGCCAGCAGCCCGACTAGTTCTGCAGAGACCCAGTACTTC
CDR3: CASSPTSSAETQYF
J: TRBJ2-5
D: .
size: .
V: TRBV6-2/TRBV6-3

DNA: TGTGCCAGCAGCTTCAGGGGGAGTTATGGCTACACCTTC
CDR3: CASSFRGSYGYTF
J: TRBJ1-2
D: TRBD1
size: .
V: TRBV14

DNA: TGTGCCAGCAGCGGACGGACAGGGGGGAGGGAGCAGTACTTC
CDR3: CASSGRTGGREQYF
J: TRBJ2-7
D: TRBD1
size: few
V: TRBV11-2

DNA: TGCAGCGTTTTTAAGCTAGCGGGAGTAGGGGAGCAGTTCTTC
CDR3: CSVFKLAGVGEQFF
J: TRBJ2-1
D: TRBD2
size: many
V: TRBV29-1

DNA: TGTGCCAGCAGCGCCCGGGACAGGGGCGTCACAGATACGCAGTATTTT
CDR3: CASSARDRGVTDTQYF
J: TRBJ2-3
D: TRBD1
size: .
V: TRBV7-6

DNA: TGCGCCAGCAGCCAGCCACAGGGGGTAAACACCGGGGAGCTGTTTTTT
CDR3: CASSQPQGVNTGELFF
J: TRBJ2-2
D: TRBD1
size: .
V: TRBV4-3